This T cell receptor beta chain was identified during a study of T cells in Graves' hyperthyroidism and ophthalmopathy. Ophthalmopathy patients showed a Clinical Activity Score of at least 3, NOSPECS grade of at least 4 and duration under 3 months. Fresh peripheral blood, more than 9 ml, yielded the PBMCs. Study conclusions and caveats: Through a model of 13 V-J features, ophthalmopathy was separated from stable hyperthyroidism.

RNA transcripts were the template for amplifying TCR beta CDR3 regions. Carried out on the TCR CDR3, a first-round RT-PCR used the HTBI primer set. TCRdb reanalysed the multiplex PCR reads using MiXCR and keeps one entry per CDR3 protein. The sample contains around 240,000 distinct CDR3 sequences, around 15% of which appear only once. Germline CDR1 reads LGHNA; CDR2 reads YSLEER. The CDR3 consists of 13 residues. The V gene end was trimmed by 4 bases and the J gene end by 8 bases; junction bases not matched to a gene: 5. At least ten counts were recorded for this clonotype. Its antigen is not identified.

The material sequenced was blood. This TCR came from a young woman with Graves' ophthalmopathy. The V and J genes are TRBV4-3 and TRBJ2-1, with 7 bases lining up with TRBD2. The CDR3 sequence: CASSPAAGYEQFF. Here the CDR3 DNA reads TGCGCCAGCAGCCCAGCAGCGGGATATGAGCAGTTCTTC.